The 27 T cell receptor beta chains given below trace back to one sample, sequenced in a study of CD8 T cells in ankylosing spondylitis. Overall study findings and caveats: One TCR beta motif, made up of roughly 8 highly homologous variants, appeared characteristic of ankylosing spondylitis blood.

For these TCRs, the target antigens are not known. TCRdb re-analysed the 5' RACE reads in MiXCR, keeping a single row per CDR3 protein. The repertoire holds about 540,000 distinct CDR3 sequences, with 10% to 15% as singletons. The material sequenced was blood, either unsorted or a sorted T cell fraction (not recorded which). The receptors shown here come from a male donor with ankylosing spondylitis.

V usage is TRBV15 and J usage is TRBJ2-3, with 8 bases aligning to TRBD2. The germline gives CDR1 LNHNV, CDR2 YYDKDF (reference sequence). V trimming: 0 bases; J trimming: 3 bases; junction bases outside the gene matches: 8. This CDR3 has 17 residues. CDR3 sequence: CATSRDTREGQTDTQYF. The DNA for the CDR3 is TGTGCCACCAGCAGAGATACCCGGGAGGGCCAAACAGATACGCAGTATTTT.

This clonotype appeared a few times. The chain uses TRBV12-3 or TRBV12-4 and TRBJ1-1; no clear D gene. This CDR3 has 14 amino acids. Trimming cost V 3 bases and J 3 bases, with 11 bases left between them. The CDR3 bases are TGTGCCAGCAGTTTCACAGATAGCGACACTGAAGCTTTCTTT. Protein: CASSFTDSDTEAFF.

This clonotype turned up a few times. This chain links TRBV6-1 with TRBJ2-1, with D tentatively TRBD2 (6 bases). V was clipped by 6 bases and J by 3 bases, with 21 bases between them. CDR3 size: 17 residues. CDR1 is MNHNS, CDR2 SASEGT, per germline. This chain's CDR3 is CASREKGATAGYNEQFF. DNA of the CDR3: TGTGCCAGCAGGGAGAAGGGCGCGACAGCGGGCTACAATGAGCAGTTCTTC.

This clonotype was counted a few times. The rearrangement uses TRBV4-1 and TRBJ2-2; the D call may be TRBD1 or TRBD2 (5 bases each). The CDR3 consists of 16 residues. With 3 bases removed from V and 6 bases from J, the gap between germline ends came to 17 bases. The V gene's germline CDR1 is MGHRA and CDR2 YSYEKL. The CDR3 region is CASSHRDPPYAGELFF. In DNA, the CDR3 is TGCGCCAGCAGCCACCGGGACCCACCTTACGCCGGGGAGCTGTTTTTT.

The CDR3 nucleotides are TGCGCCAGCAGCTTCGAGGGGGAGAAGGCTTTCTTT. It specifies CASSFEGEKAFF. The chain joins TRBV5-1 to TRBJ1-1, with a tentative D call TRBD1 (6 bases). Trimming shortened V by 2 bases and J by 11 bases, and 13 bases separated the two germline ends. The CDR3 spans 12 residues. Germline V gene lookup returns CDR1 SGHRS and CDR2 YFSETQ.

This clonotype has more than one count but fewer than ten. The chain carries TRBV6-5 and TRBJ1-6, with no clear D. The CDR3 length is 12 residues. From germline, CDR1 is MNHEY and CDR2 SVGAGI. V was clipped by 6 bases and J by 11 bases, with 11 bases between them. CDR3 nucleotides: TGTGCCAGCAGCTCCGCCGGGACACCCCTCCACTTT. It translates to CASSSAGTPLHF.

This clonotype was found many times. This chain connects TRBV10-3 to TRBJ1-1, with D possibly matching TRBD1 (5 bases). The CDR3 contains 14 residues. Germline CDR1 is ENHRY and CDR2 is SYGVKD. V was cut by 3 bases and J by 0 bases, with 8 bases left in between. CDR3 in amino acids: CAISDKGMNTEAFF. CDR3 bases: TGTGCCATCAGTGATAAGGGGATGAACACTGAAGCTTTCTTT.

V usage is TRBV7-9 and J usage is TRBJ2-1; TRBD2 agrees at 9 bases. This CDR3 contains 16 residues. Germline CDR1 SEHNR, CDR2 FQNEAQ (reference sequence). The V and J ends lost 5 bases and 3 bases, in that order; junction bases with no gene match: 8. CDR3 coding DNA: TGTGCCAGCAGCCACTCCCTAGCGGGGCACTACAATGAGCAGTTCTTC. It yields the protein CASSHSLAGHYNEQFF.

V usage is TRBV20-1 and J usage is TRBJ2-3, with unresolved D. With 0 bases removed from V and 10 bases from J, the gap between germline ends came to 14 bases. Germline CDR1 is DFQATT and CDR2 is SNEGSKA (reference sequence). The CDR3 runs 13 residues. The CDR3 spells CSARDLSEFAQYF. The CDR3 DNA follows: TGCAGTGCTAGAGATCTATCGGAGTTCGCGCAGTATTTT.

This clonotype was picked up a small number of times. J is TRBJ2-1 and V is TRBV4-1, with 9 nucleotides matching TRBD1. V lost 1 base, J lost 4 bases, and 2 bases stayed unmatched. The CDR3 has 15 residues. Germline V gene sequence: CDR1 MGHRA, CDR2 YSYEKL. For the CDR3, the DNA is TGCGCCAGCAGCCAAGTGGGACAGGGATACAATGAGCAGTTCTTC. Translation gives CASSQVGQGYNEQFF.

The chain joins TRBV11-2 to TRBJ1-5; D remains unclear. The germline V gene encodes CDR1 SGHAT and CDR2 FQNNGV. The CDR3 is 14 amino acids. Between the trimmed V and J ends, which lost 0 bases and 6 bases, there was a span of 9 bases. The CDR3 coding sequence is TGTGCCAGCAGCTTAGAAGGAGGAACTCAGCCCCAGCATTTT. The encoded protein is CASSLEGGTQPQHF.

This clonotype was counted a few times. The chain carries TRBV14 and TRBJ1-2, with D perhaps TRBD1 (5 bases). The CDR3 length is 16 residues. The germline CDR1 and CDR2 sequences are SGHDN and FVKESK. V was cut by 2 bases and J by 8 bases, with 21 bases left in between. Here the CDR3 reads CASSQTRRSGVAGYTF. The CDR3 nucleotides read TGTGCCAGCAGCCAAACCCGAAGGTCGGGGGTAGCGGGCTACACCTTC.

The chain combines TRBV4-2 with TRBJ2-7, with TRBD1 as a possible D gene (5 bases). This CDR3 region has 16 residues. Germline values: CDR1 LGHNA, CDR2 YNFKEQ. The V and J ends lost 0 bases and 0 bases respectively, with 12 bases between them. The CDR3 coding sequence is TGTGCCAGCAGCCAAGATTACAGGAACAGCTCCTACGAGCAGTACTTC. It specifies CASSQDYRNSSYEQYF.

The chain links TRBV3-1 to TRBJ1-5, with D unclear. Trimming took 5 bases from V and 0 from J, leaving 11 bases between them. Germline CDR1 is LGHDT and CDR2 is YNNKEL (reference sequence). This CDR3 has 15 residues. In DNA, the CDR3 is TGTGCCAGCAGCAAGGCGGGTGGTAGCAATCAGCCCCAGCATTTT. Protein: CASSKAGGSNQPQHF.

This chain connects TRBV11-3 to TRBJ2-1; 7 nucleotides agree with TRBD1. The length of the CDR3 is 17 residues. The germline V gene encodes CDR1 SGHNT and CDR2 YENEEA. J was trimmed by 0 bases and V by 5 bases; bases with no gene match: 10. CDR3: CASSRNRGRSSYNEQFF. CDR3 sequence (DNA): TGTGCCAGCAGCCGGAACAGGGGAAGAAGCTCCTACAATGAGCAGTTCTTC.

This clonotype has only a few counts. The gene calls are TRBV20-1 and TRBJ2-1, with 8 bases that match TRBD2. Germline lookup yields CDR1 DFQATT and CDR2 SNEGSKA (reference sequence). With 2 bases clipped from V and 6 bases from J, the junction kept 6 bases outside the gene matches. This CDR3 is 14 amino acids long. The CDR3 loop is CSARSLAGINEQFF. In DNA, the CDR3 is TGCAGTGCTAGAAGTCTAGCGGGTATCAATGAGCAGTTCTTC.

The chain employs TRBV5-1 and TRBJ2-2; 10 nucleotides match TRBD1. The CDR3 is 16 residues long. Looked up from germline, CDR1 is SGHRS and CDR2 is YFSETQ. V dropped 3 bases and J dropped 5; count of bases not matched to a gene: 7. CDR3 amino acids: CASSYSGTGVTGELFF. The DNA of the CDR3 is TGCGCCAGCAGCTATTCCGGGACAGGGGTAACCGGGGAGCTGTTTTTT.

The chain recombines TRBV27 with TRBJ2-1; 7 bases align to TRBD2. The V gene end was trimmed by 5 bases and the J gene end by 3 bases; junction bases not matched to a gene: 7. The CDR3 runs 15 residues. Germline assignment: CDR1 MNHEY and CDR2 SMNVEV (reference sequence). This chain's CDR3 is CASSPRSGGYNEQFF. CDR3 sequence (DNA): TGTGCCAGCAGTCCCCGTTCGGGAGGCTACAATGAGCAGTTCTTC.

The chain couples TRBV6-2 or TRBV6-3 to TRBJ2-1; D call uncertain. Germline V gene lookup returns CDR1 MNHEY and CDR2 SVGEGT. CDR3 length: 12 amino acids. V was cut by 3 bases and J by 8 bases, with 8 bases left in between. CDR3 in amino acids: CASSYREDEQFF. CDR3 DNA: TGTGCCAGCAGTTATCGCGAAGATGAGCAGTTCTTC.

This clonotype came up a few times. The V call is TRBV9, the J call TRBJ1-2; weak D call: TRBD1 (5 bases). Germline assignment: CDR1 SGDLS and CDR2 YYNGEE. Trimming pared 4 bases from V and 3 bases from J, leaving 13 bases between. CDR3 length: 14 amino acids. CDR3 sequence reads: CASSPPDSYYGYTF. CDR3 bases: TGTGCCAGCAGCCCCCCAGACAGCTACTATGGCTACACCTTC.

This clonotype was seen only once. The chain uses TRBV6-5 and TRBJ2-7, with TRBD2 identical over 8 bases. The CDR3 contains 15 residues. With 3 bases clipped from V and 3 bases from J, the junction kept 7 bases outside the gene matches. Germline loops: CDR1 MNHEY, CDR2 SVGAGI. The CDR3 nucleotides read TGTGCCAGCAGTTATCGGCGGGAGGAGGGCTACGAGCAGTACTTC. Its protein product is CASSYRREEGYEQYF.

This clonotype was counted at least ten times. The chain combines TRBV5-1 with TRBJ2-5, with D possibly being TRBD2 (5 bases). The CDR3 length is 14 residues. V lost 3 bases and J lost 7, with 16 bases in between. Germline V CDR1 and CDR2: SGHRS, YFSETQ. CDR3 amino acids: CASSWGNQEGTQYF. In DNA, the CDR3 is TGCGCCAGCAGCTGGGGAAACCAAGAGGGGACCCAGTACTTC.

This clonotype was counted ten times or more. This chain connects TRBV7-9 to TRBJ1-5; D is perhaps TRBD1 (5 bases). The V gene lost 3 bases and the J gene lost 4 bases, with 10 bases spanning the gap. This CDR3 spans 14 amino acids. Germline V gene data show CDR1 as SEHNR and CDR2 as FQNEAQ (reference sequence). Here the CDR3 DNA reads TGTGCCAGCAGCTTTGAGGAGGGGAATCAGCCCCAGCATTTT. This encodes CASSFEEGNQPQHF.

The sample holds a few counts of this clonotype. CDR3 in DNA: TGTGCCAGCAGCTTAGCCCCACCGGGACTAGCGGGATCAGATACGCAGTATTTT. This encodes CASSLAPPGLAGSDTQYF. V gene TRBV7-2 combines with J gene TRBJ2-3, with 13 nucleotides matching TRBD2. The germline gives CDR1 SGHTA, CDR2 FQGNSA. The trim removed 0 bases at V and 4 bases at J, leaving 7 bases unmatched. CDR3 length equals 18 residues.

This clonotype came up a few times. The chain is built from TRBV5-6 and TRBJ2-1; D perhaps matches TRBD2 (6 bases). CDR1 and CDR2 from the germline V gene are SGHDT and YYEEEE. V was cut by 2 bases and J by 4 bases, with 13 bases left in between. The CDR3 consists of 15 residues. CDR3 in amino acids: CASSLRLVQYNEQFF. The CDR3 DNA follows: TGTGCCAGCAGCTTAAGACTAGTTCAGTACAATGAGCAGTTCTTC.

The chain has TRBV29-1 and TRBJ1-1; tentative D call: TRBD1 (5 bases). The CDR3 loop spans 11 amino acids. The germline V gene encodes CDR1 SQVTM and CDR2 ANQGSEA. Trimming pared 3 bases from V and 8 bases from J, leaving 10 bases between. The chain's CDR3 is CSVEGGDEAFF. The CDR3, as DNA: TGCAGCGTTGAGGGAGGGGACGAAGCTTTCTTT. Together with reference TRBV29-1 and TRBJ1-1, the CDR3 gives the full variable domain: SAVISQKPSRDICQRGTSLTIQCQVDSQVTMMFWYRQQPGQSLTLIATANQGSEATYESGFVIDKFPISRPNLTFSTLTVSNMSPEDSSIYLCSVEGGDEAFFGQGTRLTVV.

The CDR3, as DNA: TGTGCCAGCAGCTTTTATGGGCAGGGGGCCTCCTACGAGCAGTACTTC. Amino acids: CASSFYGQGASYEQYF. V and J are TRBV7-2 and TRBJ2-7; TRBD1 agrees at 8 bases. Germline CDR1 is SGHTA and CDR2 is FQGNSA. CDR3 length: 16 residues. With 3 bases clipped from V and 0 bases from J, the junction kept 7 bases outside the gene matches.